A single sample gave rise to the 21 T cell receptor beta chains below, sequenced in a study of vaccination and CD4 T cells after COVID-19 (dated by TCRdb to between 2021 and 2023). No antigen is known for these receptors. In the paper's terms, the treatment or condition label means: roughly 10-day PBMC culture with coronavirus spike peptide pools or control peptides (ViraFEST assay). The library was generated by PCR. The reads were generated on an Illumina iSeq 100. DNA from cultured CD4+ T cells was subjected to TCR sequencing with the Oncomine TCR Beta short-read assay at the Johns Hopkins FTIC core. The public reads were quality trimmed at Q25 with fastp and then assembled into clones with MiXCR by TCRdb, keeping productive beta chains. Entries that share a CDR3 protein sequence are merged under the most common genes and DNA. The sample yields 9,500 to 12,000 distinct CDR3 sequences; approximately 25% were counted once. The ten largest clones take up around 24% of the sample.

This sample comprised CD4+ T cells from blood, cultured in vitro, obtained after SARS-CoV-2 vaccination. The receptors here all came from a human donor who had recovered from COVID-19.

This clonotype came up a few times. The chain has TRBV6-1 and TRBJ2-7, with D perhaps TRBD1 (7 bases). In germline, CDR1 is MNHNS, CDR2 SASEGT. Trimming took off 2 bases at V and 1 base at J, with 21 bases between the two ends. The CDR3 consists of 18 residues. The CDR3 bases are TGTGCCAGCAGTGAATTATTTGGGGGGACAGTCACGTCCTACGAGCAGTACTTC. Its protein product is CASSELFGGTVTSYEQYF.

The CDR3 reads CSAKPGGGSSYNSPLHF. The CDR3 nucleotides are TGCAGTGCTAAGCCGGGGGGGGGAAGCTCCTATAATTCACCCCTCCACTTT. The J gene is TRBJ1-6, the V gene TRBV20-1; perhaps TRBD1 as D (5 bases). V lost 4 bases to trimming and J lost 0 bases, with 16 bases between them. The CDR3 covers 17 residues. Germline CDR1 DFQATT, CDR2 SNEGSKA (reference sequence).

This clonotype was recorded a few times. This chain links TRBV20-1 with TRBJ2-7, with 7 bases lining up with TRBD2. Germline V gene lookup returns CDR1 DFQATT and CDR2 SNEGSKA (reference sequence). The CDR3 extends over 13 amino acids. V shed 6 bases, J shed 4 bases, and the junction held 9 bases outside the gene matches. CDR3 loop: CSASTGGTYEQYF. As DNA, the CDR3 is TGCAGTGCATCTACGGGAGGTACTTACGAGCAGTACTTC.

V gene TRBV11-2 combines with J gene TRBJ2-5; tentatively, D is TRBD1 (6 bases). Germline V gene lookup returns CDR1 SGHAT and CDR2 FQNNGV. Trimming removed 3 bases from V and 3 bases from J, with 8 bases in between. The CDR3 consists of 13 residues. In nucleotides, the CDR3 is TGTGCCAGCAGCTTCGCAGGGGAAGAGACCCAGTACTTC. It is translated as CASSFAGEETQYF.

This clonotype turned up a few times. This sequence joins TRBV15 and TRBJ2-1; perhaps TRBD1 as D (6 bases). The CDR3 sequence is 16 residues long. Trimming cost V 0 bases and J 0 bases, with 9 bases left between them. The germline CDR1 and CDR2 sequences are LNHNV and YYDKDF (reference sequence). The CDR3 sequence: CATSRDQDSSYNEQFF. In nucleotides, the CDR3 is TGTGCCACCAGCAGAGATCAGGACAGCTCCTACAATGAGCAGTTCTTC.

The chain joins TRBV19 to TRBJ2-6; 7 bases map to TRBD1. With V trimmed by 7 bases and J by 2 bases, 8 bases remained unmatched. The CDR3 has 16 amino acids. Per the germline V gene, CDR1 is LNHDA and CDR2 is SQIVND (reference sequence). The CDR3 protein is CASTPTGKAGANVLTF. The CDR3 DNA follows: TGTGCCAGTACCCCGACAGGGAAAGCTGGGGCCAACGTCCTGACTTTC. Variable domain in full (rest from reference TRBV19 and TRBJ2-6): DGGITQSPKYLFRKEGQNVTLSCEQNLNHDAMYWYRQDPGQGLRLIYYSQIVNDFQKGDIAEGYSVSREKKESFPLTVTSAQKNPTAFYLCASTPTGKAGANVLTFGAGSRLTVL.

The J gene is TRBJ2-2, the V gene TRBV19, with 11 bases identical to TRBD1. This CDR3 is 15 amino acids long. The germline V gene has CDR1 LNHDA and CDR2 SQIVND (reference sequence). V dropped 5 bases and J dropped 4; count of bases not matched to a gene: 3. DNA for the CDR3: TGTGCCAGTAGTTGGGACAGGGGGAGCACCGGGGAGCTGTTTTTT. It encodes CASSWDRGSTGELFF.

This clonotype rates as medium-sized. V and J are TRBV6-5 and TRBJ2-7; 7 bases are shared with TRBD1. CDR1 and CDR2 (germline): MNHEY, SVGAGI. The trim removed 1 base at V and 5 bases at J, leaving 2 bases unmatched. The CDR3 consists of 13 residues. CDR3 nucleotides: TGTGCCAGCAGTTACTACAGGGGAGACGAGCAGTACTTC. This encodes CASSYYRGDEQYF.

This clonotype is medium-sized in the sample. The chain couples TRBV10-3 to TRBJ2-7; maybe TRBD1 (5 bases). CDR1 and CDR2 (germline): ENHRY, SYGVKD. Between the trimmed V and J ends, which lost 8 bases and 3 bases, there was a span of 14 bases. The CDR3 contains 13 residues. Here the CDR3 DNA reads TGTGCCATCGGTCACAGTAGGGGCTACGAGCAGTACTTC. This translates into CAIGHSRGYEQYF.

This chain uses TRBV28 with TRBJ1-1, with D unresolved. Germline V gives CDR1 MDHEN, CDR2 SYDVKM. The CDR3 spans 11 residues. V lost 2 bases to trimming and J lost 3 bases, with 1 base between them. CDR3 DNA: TGTGCCAGCAGTTTAGACACTGAAGCTTTCTTT. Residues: CASSLDTEAFF.

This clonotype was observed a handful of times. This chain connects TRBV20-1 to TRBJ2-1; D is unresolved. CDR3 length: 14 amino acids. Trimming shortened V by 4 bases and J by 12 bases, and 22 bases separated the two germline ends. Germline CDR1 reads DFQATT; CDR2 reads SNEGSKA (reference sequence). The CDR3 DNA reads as TGCAGTGCTAAGACTCGTCGAACCGGAACCGCGCAGTTCTTC. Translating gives CSAKTRRTGTAQFF.

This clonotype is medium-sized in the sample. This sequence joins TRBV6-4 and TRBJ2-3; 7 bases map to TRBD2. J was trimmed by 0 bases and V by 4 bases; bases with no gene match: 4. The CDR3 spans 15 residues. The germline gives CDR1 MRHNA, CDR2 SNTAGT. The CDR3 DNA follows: TGTGCCAGCAGTGCAGGACTAGGGAGCACAGATACGCAGTATTTT. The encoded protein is CASSAGLGSTDTQYF.

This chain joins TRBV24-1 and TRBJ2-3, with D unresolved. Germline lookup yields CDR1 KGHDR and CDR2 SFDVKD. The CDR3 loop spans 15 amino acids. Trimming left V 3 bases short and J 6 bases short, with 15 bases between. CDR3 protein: CATSDGPVLRDTQYF. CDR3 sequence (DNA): TGTGCCACCAGTGATGGACCAGTCCTGAGGGATACGCAGTATTTT.

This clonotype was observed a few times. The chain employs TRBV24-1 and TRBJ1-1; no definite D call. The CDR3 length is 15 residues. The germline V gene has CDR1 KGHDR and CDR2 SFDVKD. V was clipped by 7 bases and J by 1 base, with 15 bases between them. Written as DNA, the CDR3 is TGTGCCACCAGGACCTCGGATCATGAGAACACTGAAGCTTTCTTT. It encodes CATRTSDHENTEAFF.

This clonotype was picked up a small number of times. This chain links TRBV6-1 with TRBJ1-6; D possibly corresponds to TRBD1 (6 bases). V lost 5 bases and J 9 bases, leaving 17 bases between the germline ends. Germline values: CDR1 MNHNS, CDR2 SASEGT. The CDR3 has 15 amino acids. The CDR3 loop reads CASSPGPGGGSPLHF. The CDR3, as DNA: TGTGCCAGCAGTCCCGGGCCGGGGGGCGGTTCACCCCTCCACTTT.

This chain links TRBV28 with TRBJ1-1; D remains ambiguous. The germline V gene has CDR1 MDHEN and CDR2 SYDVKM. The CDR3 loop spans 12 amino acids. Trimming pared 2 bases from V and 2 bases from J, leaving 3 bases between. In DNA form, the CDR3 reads TGTGCCAGCAGTTTAGTAAACACTGAAGCTTTCTTT. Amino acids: CASSLVNTEAFF.

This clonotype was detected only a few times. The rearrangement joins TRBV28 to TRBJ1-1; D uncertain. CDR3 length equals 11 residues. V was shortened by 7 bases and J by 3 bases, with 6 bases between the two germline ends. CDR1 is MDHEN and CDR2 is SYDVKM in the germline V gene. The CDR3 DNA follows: TGTGCCAGCACACAAGACACTGAAGCTTTCTTT. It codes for CASTQDTEAFF.

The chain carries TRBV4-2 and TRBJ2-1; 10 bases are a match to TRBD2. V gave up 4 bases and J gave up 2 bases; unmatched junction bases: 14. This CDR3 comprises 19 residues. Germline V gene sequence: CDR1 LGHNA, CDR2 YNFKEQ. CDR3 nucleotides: TGTGCCAGCAGCCCTCGCCATAATAGCGGGAGGAGCGCCTACAATGAGCAGTTCTTC. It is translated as CASSPRHNSGRSAYNEQFF.

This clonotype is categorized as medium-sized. CDR3 sequence reads: CATSSGGRALRRETQYF. In nucleotides, the CDR3 is TGTGCCACCAGCAGTGGCGGGAGGGCCCTCAGGCGAGAGACCCAGTACTTC. The V gene is TRBV15, the J gene TRBJ2-5; 9 bases align to TRBD2. Germline loops: CDR1 LNHNV, CDR2 YYDKDF (reference sequence). This CDR3 region has 17 residues. V was pared by 3 bases and J by 4 bases, with 12 bases of the junction left unmatched.

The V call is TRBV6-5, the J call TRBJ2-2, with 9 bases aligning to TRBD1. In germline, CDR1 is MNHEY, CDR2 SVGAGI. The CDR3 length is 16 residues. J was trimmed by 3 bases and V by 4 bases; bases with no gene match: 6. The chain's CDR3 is CASSSSWDRDTGELFF. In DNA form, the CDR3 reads TGTGCCAGCAGTTCCTCCTGGGACAGGGACACCGGGGAGCTGTTTTTT.

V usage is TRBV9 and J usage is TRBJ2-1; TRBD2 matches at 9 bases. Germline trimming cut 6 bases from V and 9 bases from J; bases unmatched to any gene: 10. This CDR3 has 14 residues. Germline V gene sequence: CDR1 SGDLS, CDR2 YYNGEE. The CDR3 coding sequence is TGTGCCAGCAATAGCGGGGGCAGCCGAACTGAGCAGTTCTTC. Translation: CASNSGGSRTEQFF.